This T cell receptor beta chain originates from a study of CD8 T cells in ankylosing spondylitis. TCRdb reprocessed the 5' RACE reads with MiXCR, giving one entry per CDR3 protein. The repertoire holds around 6,100 distinct CDR3 sequences, with around 2.3% as singletons. Study-wide results and limits: Apparently characteristic of ankylosing spondylitis blood was a TCR beta motif (eight highly homologous variants). Those disease-linked clones were CD8+; they were also relatively rare in peripheral blood. Matched ankylosing spondylitis synovial fluid reportedly contained a significantly enriched population of disease-linked clones.

The length of the CDR3 is 15 residues. V dropped 7 bases and J dropped 3 bases, with 19 bases sitting between them. Germline-derived CDR1 and CDR2 are SGDLS and YYNGEE. This clonotype was recorded many times. Its target is not known. The receptor comes from a male donor with ankylosing spondylitis or in good health (not recorded which). The sample consisted of blood, either unsorted or a sorted T cell fraction (not recorded which). V and J are TRBV9 and TRBJ1-1; D is ambiguous. CDR3 nucleotide sequence: TGTGCCAGCTCCACAAGCAATCTTTCCGACACTGAAGCTTTCTTT. Protein product: CASSTSNLSDTEAFF.